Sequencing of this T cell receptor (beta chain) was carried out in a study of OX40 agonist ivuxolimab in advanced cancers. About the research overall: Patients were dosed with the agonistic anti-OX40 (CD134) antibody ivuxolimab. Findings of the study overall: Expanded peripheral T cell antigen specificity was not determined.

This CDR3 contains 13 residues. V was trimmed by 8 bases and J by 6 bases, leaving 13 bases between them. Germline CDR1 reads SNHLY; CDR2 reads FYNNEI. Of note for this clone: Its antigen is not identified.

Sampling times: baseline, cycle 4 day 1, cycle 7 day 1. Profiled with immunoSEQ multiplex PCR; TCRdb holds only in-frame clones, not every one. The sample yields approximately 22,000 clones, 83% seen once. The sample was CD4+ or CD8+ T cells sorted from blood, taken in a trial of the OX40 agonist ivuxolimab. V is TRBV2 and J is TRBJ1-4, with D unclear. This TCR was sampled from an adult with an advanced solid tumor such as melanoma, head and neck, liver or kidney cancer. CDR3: CASRGAEYEKLFF. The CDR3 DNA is TGTGCCAGCCGGGGTGCGGAGTATGAAAAACTGTTTTTT.